The T cell receptor (beta chain) under discussion was sequenced for a study of T cells in Graves' hyperthyroidism and ophthalmopathy. Used for diagnoses were clinical symptoms, serum thyroxine and TRAb, thyroid ultrasound and orbital computed tomography. Germline assignment: CDR1 DFQATT and CDR2 SNEGSKA (reference sequence). The CDR3 is made up of 9 amino acids. V lost 5 bases and J lost 8, with 6 bases in between. Authors of the study amplified TCR beta CDR3 regions from RNA transcripts. A first-round RT-PCR of the TCR CDR3 used the HTBI primer set. TCRdb analysed the multiplex PCR reads with MiXCR anew, one entry per CDR3 protein. The data contain some 510,000 distinct CDR3 sequences, more than 45% of them singletons. The table lists this clonotype with many counts.

The chain links TRBV20-1 to TRBJ1-1, with no clear D. The receptor comes from a woman under 30 with Graves' hyperthyroidism. Sequenced material: peripheral blood or thyroid tissue (not recorded which). CDR3 residues: CSADQEAFF. Here the CDR3 DNA reads TGCAGTGCTGATCAGGAAGCTTTCTTT.